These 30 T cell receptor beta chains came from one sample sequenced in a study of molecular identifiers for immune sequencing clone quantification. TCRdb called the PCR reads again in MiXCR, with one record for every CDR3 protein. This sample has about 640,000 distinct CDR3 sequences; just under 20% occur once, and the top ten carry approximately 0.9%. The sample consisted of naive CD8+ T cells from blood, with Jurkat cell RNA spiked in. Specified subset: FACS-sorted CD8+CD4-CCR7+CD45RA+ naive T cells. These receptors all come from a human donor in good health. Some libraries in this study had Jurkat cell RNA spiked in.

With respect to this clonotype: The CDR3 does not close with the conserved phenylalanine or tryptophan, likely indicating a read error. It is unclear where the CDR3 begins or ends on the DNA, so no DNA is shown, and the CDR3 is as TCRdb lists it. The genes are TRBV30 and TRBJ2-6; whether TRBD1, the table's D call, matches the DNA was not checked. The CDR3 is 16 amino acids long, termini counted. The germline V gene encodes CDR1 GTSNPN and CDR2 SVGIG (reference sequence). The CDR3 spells CAWKLDRASGANVLAL.

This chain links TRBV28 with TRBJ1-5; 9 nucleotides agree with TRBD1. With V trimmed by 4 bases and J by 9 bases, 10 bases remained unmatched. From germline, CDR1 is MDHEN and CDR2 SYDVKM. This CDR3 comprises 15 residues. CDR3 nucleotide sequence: TGTGCCAGCAGTTGGGACAGGGCGTATTATCCGCCCCAGCATTTT. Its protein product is CASSWDRAYYPPQHF. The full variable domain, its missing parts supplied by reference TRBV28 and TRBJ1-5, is DVKVTQSSRYLVKRTGEKVFLECVQDMDHENMFWYRQDPGLGLRLIYFSYDVKMKEKGDIPEGYSVSREKKERFSLILESASTNQTSMYLCASSWDRAYYPPQHFGDGTRLSIL.

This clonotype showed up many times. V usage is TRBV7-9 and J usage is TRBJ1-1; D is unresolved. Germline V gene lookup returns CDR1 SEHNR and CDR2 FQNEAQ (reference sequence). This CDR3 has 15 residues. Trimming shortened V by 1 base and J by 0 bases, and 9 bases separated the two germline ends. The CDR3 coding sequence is TGTGCCAGCAGCTTAGGTTCTGCGATGAACACTGAAGCTTTCTTT. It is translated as CASSLGSAMNTEAFF.

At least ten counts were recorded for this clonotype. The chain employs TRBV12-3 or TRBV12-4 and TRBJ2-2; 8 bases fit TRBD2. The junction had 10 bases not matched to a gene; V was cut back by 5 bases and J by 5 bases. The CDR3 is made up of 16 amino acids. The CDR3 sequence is CASSPWSGGTTGELFF. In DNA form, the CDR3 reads TGTGCCAGCAGTCCCTGGAGCGGGGGAACTACCGGGGAGCTGTTTTTT.

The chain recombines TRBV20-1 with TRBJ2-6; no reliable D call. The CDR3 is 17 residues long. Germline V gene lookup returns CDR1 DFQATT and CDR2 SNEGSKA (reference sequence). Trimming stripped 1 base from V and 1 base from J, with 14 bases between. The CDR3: CSARVLVMASGANVLTF. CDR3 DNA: TGCAGTGCTAGAGTCCTAGTAATGGCTTCTGGGGCCAACGTCCTGACTTTC.

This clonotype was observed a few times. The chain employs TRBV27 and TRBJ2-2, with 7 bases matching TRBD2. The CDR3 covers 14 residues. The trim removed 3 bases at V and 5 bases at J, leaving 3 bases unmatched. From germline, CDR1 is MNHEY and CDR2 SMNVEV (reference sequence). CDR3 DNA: TGTGCCAGCAGTTTGGGACTATTAACCGGGGAGCTGTTTTTT. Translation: CASSLGLLTGELFF.

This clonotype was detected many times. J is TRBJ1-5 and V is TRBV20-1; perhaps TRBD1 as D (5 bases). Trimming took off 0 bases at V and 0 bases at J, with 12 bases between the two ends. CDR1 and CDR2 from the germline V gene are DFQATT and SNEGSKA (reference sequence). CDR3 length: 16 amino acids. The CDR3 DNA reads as TGCAGTGCTAGAGATCCCCAGGACAATAGCAATCAGCCCCAGCATTTT. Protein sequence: CSARDPQDNSNQPQHF.

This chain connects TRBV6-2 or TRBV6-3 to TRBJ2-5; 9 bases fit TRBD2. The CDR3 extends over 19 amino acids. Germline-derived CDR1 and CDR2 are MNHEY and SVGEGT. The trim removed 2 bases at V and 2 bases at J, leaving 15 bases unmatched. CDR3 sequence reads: CASSYPPGTSNEWQETQYF. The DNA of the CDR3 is TGTGCCAGCAGTTACCCTCCCGGGACTAGCAATGAGTGGCAAGAGACCCAGTACTTC.

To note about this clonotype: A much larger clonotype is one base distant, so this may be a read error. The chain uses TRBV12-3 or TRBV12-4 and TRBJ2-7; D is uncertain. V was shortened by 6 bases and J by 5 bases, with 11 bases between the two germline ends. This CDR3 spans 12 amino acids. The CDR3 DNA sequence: TGTGCCAGCAGCTCCGAGATCAACGAGCAGTACTTC. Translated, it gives CASSSEINEQYF.

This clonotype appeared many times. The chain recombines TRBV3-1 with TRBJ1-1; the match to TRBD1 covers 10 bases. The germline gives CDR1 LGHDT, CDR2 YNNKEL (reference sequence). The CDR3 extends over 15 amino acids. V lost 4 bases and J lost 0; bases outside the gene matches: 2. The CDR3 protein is CASSPGQGMNTEAFF. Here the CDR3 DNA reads TGTGCCAGCAGCCCGGGACAGGGGATGAACACTGAAGCTTTCTTT. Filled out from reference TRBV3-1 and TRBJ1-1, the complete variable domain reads DTAVSQTPKYLVTQMGNDKSIKCEQNLGHDTMYWYKQDSKKFLKIMFSYNNKELIINETVPNRFSPKSPDKAHLNLHINSLELGDSAVYFCASSPGQGMNTEAFFGQGTRLTVV.

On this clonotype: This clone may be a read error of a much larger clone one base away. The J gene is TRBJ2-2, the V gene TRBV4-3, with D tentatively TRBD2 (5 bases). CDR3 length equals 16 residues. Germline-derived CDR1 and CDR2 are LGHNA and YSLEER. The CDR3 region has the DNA TGCGCCAGCAGCCAAGATGTTATACTTTACACCGGGGAGCTGCTTTTT. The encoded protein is CASSQDVILYTGELLF.

CDR3 in amino acids: CASRDRTGTYYEQYF. The CDR3 nucleotides read TGTGCCAGTAGGGATCGAACCGGGACATACTACGAGCAGTACTTC. The chain combines TRBV19 with TRBJ2-7; possibly TRBD1 for D (6 bases). Trimming stripped 6 bases from V and 3 bases from J, with 18 bases between. The CDR3 totals 15 residues. Germline values: CDR1 LNHDA, CDR2 SQIVND (reference sequence).

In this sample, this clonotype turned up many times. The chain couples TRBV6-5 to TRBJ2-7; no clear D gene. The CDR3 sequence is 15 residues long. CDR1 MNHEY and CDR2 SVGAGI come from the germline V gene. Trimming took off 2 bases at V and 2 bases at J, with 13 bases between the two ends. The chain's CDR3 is CASSYEPGSTYEQYF. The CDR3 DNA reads TGTGCCAGCAGTTACGAACCAGGTAGTACCTACGAGCAGTACTTC.

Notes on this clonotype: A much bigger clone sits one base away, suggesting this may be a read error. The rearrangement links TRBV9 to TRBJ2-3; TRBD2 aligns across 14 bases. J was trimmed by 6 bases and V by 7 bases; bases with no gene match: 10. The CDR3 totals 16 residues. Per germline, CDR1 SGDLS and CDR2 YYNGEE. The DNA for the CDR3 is TGTGCCAGCGGCGGACGACTAGCGGGGGGGCCGGATACGCAGTATTTT. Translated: CASGGRLAGGPDTQYF. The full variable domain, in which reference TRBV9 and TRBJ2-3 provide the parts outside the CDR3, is DSGVTQTPKHLITATGQRVTLRCSPRSGDLSVYWYQQSLDQGLQFLIQYYNGEERAKGNILERFSAQQFPDLHSELNLSSLELGDSALYFCASGGRLAGGPDTQYFGPGTRLTVL.

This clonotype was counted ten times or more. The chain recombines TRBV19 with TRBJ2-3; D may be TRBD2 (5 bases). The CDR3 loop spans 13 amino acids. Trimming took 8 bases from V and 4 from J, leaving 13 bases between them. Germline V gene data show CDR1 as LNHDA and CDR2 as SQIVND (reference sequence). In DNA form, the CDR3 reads TGTGCCAGTGCTAGCCCGGTTGCAGATACGCAGTATTTT. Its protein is CASASPVADTQYF.

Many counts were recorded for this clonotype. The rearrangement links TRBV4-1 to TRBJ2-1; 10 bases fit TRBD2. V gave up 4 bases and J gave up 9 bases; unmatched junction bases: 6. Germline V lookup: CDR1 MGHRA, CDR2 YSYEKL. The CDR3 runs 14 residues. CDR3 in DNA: TGCGCCAGCAGCCCAGCGGGAGGGCCCCGTGAGCAGTTCTTC. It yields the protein CASSPAGGPREQFF.

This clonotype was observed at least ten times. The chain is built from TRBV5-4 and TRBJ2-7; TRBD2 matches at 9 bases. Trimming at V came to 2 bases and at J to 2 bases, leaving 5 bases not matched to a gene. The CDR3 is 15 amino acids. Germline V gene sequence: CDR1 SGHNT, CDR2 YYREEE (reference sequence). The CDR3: CASSFGAGGAYEQYF. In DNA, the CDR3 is TGTGCCAGCAGCTTTGGGGCGGGAGGGGCCTACGAGCAGTACTTC.

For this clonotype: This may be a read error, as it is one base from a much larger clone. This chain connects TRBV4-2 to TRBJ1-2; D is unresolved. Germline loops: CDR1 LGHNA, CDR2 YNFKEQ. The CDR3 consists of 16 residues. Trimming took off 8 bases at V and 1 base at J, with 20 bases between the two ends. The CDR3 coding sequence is TGTGCCAGCGGCCGGGAGATGGAGACTTATAACTATGGCTACACCTTC. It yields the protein CASGREMETYNYGYTF.

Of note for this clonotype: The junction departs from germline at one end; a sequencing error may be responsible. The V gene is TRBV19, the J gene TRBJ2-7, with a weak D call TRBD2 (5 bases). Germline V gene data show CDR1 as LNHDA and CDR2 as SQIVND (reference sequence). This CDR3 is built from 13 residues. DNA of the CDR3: TGTGCCTGTAGTATCTCGGGAAGCTACGAGCAGTACTTC. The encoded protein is CACSISGSYEQYF.

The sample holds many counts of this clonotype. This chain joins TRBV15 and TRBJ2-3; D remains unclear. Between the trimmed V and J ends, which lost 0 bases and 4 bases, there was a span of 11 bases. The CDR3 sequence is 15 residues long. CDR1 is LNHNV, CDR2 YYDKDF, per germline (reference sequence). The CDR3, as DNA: TGTGCCACCAGCAGAGATTCCAGTTTGGCAGATACGCAGTATTTT. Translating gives CATSRDSSLADTQYF.

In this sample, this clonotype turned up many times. CDR3 region: CASSYLTASSYEQYF. CDR3 DNA: TGTGCCAGCAGTTACTTGACAGCGAGCTCCTACGAGCAGTACTTC. This chain joins TRBV6-6 and TRBJ2-7; D may be TRBD1 (5 bases). The CDR3 extends over 15 amino acids. V was shortened by 1 base and J by 0 bases, with 10 bases between the two germline ends. The germline V gene has CDR1 MNHNY and CDR2 SVGAGI (reference sequence).

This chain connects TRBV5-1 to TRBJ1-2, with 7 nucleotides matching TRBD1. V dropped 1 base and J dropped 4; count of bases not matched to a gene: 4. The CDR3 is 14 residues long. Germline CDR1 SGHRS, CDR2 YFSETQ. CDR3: CASSLTGDSYGYTF. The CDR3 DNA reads TGCGCCAGCAGCTTGACAGGGGATAGCTATGGCTACACCTTC.

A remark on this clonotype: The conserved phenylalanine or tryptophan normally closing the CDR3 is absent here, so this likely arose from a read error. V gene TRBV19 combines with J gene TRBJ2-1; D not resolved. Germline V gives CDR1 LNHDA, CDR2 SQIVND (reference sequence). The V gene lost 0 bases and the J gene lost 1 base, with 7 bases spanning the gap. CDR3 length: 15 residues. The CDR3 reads CASSIEWGSYNEQFL. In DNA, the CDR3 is TGTGCCAGTAGTATAGAGTGGGGTTCCTACAATGAGCAGTTCCTT.

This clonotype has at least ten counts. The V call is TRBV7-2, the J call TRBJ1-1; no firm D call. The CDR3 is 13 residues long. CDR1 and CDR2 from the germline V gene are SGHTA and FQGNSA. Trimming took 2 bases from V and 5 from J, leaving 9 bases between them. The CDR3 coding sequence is TGTGCCAGCAGCTTATCCGGAGAGACTGAAGCTTTCTTT. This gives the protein CASSLSGETEAFF.

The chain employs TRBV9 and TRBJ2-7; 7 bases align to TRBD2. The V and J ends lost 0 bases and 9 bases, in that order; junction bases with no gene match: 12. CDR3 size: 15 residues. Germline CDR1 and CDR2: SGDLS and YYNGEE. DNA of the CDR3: TGTGCCAGCAGCGTAGCGAGGACTAGATCAGACGCGCAGTACTTC. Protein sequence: CASSVARTRSDAQYF.

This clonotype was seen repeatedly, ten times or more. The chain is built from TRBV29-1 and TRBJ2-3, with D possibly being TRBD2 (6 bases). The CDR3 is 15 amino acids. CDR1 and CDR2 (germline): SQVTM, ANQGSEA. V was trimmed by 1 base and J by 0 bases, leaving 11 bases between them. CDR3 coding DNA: TGCAGCGTTGAAGGGCGGGGATGGAGCACAGATACGCAGTATTTT. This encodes CSVEGRGWSTDTQYF.

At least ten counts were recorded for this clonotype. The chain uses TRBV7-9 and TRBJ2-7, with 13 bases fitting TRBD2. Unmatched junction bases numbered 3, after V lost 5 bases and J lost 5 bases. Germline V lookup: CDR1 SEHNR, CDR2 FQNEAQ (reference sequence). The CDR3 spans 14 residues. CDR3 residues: CASSVGLAGNEQYF. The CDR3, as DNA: TGTGCCAGCAGCGTGGGACTAGCGGGGAACGAGCAGTACTTC.

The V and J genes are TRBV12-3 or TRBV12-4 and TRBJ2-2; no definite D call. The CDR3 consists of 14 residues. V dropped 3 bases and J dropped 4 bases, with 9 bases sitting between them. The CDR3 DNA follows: TGTGCCAGCAGTTTCATCGGTCCCACCGGGGAGCTGTTTTTT. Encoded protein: CASSFIGPTGELFF.

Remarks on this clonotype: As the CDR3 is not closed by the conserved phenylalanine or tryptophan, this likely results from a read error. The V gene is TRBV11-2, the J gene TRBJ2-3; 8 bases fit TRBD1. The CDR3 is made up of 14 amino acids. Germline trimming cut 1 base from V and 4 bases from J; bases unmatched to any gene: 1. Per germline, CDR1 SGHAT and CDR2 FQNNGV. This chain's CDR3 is CASSLAGGSDTQYL. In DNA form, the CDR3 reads TGTGCCAGCAGCTTAGCAGGGGGCTCAGATACGCAGTATCTT.

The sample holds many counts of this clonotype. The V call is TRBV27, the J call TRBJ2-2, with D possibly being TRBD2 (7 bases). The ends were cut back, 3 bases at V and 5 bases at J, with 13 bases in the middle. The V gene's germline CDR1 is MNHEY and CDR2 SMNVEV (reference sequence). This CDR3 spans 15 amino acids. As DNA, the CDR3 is TGTGCCAGCAGTTTTCTGGGAGGGGGAACCGGGGAGCTGTTTTTT. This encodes CASSFLGGGTGELFF.